This T cell receptor (beta chain) derives from a study of shared clonotypes between healthy human individuals. Overall study results and limits: Memory subsets generally showed lower estimated richness than naive subsets.

Replicate PCRs run on sorted subsets employed approximately 0.2 ug DNA, 25,000 to 35,000 T cell genomes. Using immunoSEQ multiplex PCR, the repertoire was profiled, and TCRdb retains in-frame clones only, with some absent. Found here are over 850,000 clones, 75% to 80% of them singletons; the top ten hold roughly 0.57%. Concerning this clone itself: Antigen unknown.

V lost 4 bases and J lost 0; bases outside the gene matches: 8. This CDR3 is 18 amino acids long. CDR1 and CDR2 (germline): SGHDN, FVKESK. CD4+ cells underwent separation, giving CD45RA+ naive and CD45RA-negative memory subsets. This clonotype was obtained from a man aged 18-30 years in good health. Some clones in this sample may be carry-over from other donors' samples. The sample consisted of memory CD4+ T cells from PBMCs. Subset: CD45RA-negative fraction. This sequence joins TRBV14 and TRBJ1-4, with 10 bases matching TRBD1. The CDR3 loop is CASSLRDRGFATNEKLFF. CDR3 bases: TGTGCCAGCAGCCTCCGGGACAGGGGATTTGCAACTAATGAAAAACTGTTTTTT. The variable domain in full, with the rest retrieved from reference TRBV14 and TRBJ1-4, is EAGVTQFPSHSVIEKGQTVTLRCDPISGHDNLYWYRRVMGKEIKFLLHFVKESKQDESGMPNNRFLAERTGGTYSTLKVQPAELEDSGVYFCASSLRDRGFATNEKLFFGSGTQLSVL.